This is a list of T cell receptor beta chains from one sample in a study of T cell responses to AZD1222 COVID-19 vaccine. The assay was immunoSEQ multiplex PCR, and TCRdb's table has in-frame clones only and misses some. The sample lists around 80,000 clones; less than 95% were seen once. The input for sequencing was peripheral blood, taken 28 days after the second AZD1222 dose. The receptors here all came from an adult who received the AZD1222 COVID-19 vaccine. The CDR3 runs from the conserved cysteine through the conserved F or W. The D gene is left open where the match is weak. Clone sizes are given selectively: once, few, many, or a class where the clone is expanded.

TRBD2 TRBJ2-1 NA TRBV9 TGTGCCAGCAGCGTTGGTCTCACTCGGGGGGATGAGCAGTTCTTC CASSVGLTRGDEQFF
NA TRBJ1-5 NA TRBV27 TGTGCCAGCAGTTTAGGACAGCCGAGTCAGCCCCAGCATTTT CASSLGQPSQPQHF
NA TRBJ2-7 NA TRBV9 TGTGCCAGCAGCGTAGGTAGCGCGGGTTCCTACGAGCAGTACTTC CASSVGSAGSYEQYF
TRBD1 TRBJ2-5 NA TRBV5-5 TGTGCCAGCAGCCTACGGACAGGAATAGAGACCCAGTACTTC CASSLRTGIETQYF
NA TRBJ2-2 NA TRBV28 TGTGCCAGCGGAGAGATAAGCGGGGAGCTGTTTTTT CASGEISGELFF
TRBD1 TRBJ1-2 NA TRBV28 TGTGCCAGCAGTTCCCGACAGGGGTATGGCTACACCTTC CASSSRQGYGYTF
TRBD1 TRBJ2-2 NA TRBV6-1 TGTGCCAGCAGTGATTTAATTCTCTCCGGGACAGAGAACACCGGGGAGCTGTTTTTT CASSDLILSGTENTGELFF
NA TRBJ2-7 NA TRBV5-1 TGCGCCAGCAGCTCCACCGGGGAAACCTACGAGCAGTACTTC CASSSTGETYEQYF
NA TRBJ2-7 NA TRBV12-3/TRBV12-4 TGTGCCAGCAGCCCCACGGACGATTACGAGCAGTACTTC CASSPTDDYEQYF
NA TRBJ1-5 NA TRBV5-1 TGCGCCAGCAGCTTGGAGGGCAGGGGAGGCAATCAGCCCCAGCATTTT CASSLEGRGGNQPQHF
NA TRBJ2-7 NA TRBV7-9 TGTGCCAGCAGCTTAGGCAGGGGCTGGGAGCAGTACTTC CASSLGRGWEQYF
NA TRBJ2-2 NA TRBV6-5 TGTGCCAGCAGTTACCTCGACGCACAGGGCGCCGGGGAGCTGTTTTTT CASSYLDAQGAGELFF
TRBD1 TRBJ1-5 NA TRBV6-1 TGTGCCAGCAGTGAGGACAGGGGAAGGTATCAGCCCCAGCATTTT CASSEDRGRYQPQHF
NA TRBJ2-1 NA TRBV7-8 TGTGCCAGCAGCTTAGCTCTGGGTAGTGGCAATGAGCAGTTCTTC CASSLALGSGNEQFF
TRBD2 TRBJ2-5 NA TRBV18 TGTGCCAGCTCACCACTATCGGGACTAGCGGGAGGAGTGGTCCAAGAGACCCAGTACTTC CASSPLSGLAGGVVQETQYF
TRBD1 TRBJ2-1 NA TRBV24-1 TGTGCCACCTCCCAGGGGGACACCATCGACAATGAGCAGTTCTTC CATSQGDTIDNEQFF
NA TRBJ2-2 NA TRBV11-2 TGTGCCAGCAGCTTAGGCCCGGTCGGCACCGGGGAGCTGTTTTTT CASSLGPVGTGELFF
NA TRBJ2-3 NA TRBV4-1 TGCGCCAGCAGCCAAAATAAGGCGACTAGCACAGATACGCAGTATTTT CASSQNKATSTDTQYF
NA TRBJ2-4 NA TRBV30 TGTGCCTGGAGTGAAGGACGCTCCGACATTCAGTACTTC CAWSEGRSDIQYF
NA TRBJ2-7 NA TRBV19 TGTGCCAGTAGTATGTTCTCACATAGCTCCTACGAGCAGTACTTC CASSMFSHSSYEQYF
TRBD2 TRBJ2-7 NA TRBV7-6 TGTGCCAGCAGCTTAGAGCGGGGCCACTACGAGCAGTACTTC CASSLERGHYEQYF
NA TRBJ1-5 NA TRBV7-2 TGTGCCAGCAGCCCGAATAGTATAGGGAATAGCAATCAGCCCCAGCATTTT CASSPNSIGNSNQPQHF
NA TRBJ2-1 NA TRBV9 TGTGCCAGCAGCGCCGGAGGGGGAGGGCCACTCAATGAGCAGTTCTTC CASSAGGGGPLNEQFF
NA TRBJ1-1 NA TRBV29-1 TGCAGCGTTGGTAATCTTGAAGCTTTCTTT CSVGNLEAFF
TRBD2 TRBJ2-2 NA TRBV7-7 TGTGCTAGCAGCCCCGGACTAGTAAAAAGTACCGGGGAGCTGTTTTTT CASSPGLVKSTGELFF
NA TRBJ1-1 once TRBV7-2 TGTGCCAGCAGCTTACGAGCCGGGGCTTTCTTT CASSLRAGAFF
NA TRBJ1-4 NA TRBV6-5 TGTGCCAGCAGGGAGGATTCAACTAATGAAAAACTGTTTTTT CASREDSTNEKLFF
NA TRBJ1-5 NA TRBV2 TGTGCCAGCAGTGACAGGGTGCTCAGTGGGCCCCAGCATTTT CASSDRVLSGPQHF
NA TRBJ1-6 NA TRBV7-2 TGTGCCAGCAGCGTACTGACAACACCCCTCCACTTT CASSVLTTPLHF
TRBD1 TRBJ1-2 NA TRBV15 TGTGCCACCAGCAGCGGCAGGGGGCTTGGCTATGGCTACACCTTC CATSSGRGLGYGYTF
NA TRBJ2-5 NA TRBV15 TGTGCCACCAGCAGAGATCGGGGGAGTGAGACCCAGTACTTC CATSRDRGSETQYF
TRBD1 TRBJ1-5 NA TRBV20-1 TGCAGTGCTAGTCAGGGGGGCAATCAGCCCCAGCATTTT CSASQGGNQPQHF
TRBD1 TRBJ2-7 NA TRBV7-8 TGTGCCAGCAGCCCTACAGGGGGCCACTACGAGCAGTACTTC CASSPTGGHYEQYF
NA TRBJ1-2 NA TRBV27 TGTGCCAGCAGATCTGGCTCAGACCGCTATGGCTACACCTTC CASRSGSDRYGYTF
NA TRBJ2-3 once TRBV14 TGTGCCAGCAGCCCCCTTTCGGCAGATACGCAGTATTTT CASSPLSADTQYF
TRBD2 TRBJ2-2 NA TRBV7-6 TGTGCCAGCAGCTTATCTAGCGGGGGGCTGAACACCGGGGAGCTGTTTTTT CASSLSSGGLNTGELFF
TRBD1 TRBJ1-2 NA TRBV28 TGTGCCAGCAGTTTAGAGGACAGGGGGACGAGTGGCTACACCTTC CASSLEDRGTSGYTF
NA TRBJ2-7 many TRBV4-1 TGCGCCAGCAGCCAAGATCTTGTGGGTCGCGAGCAGTACTTC CASSQDLVGREQYF